The sequence of this T cell receptor beta chain was determined in a study of blood T cell repertoires in COVID-19 (dated by TCRdb to 2020 to 2021). As for the study more broadly: The collaborator samples originated in the United States, Italy and Spain and spanned the acute and convalescent phases of COVID-19. Sample metadata almost always included a de-identified subject ID, COVID-19 status, age in years and sex. The dataset comprised deeply sampled blood TCRbeta repertoires from subjects exposed to, actively infected with, or recovered from COVID-19. A freely available public database, intended as a resource for researchers studying the immune response to SARS-CoV-2, is where the repertoires were released. The samples were drawn from two sources: the first 160 participants of the ongoing ImmuneRACE study, and fewer than 1,500 subjects contributed by 6 global collaborators. The material from the prospective study consisted of cDNA or gDNA derived from T cells, B-cell-depleted T cells, or PBMCs. Where available, HLA class I and class II types were obtained from metadata supplied by the sample provider rather than from assay-based typing. Findings and caveats that apply to the study as a whole: How much clinical and demographic metadata was included differed by source and by participant, and the metadata was provided uncurated.

TCRbeta CDR3 regions were amplified from genomic DNA using the immunoSEQ Assay, a bias-controlled multiplex PCR. The original pipeline was this. The number of nucleated cells in each sample was estimated by amplification of reference gene primers within the assay. To quantify the absolute abundance of each unique TCRbeta CDR3 rearrangement, sequence reads were collapsed and filtered. For each sample, productive Simpson clonality was calculated as the square root of Simpson's diversity index across productive rearrangements. The source is immuneACCESS, and TCRdb retained only in-frame sequences with V and J called. Part of the clones is not carried over; for the studies checked, unresolved V genes explain less than half of this, and the remainder is unexplained. V and J calls and clone size are as listed in that table; D and trimming were resolved from the DNA. In all, the sample holds about 440,000 clones, and 70% to 90% of those were seen once. Together, the top ten hold about 2% of the sample.

This clone turned up a few times. It has no known antigen specificity. The sample holds no much larger clone one base away, and base qualities are not on file. The CDR3 runs 15 amino acids, cysteine and phenylalanine included. Only the CDR3 DNA stays, 45 bases, in frame from base 1. The CDR1 and CDR2 encoded by the germline V gene (reference sequence) are LNHDA and SQIVND. V is cut by 3 bases and J by 5 bases, and the space between the germline ends is 16 bases. In the prospective study, participants were about 18 to 95 years old, resided in about two dozen geographic areas of the United States, and were enrolled through a virtual design. Cohort assignment in the prospective study relied on participant-reported clinical history from a screening survey and a study questionnaire. In the prospective study, whole blood, serum and a nasopharyngeal or oropharyngeal swab were collected from each participant by mobile phlebotomists. Prospective study participants could optionally give additional blood draws and questionnaires over a roughly two-month period. Before DNA extraction, blood samples from the prospective study were shipped at room temperature or frozen.

Sequencing input: PBMCs or T cells enriched from blood (not recorded which). The source of this sequence is a woman aged 18 to 35 with acute COVID-19. The receptor chain draws on TRBV19 and TRBJ2-5; the D gene is perhaps TRBD1, from 5 matching bases. Read as DNA, the sequence is TGTGCCAGTAGTATCCGGTTTGTAGGGGCGGAGACCCAGTACTTC. Its protein reads: CASSIRFVGAETQYF.